This paragraph covers one T cell receptor (beta chain) sequence. Its antigen is currently not known. Nothing much larger sits one base from this clone, and base qualities are not available. Libraries were prepared through the immunoSEQ multiplex PCR assay. A mixture of 60 forward primers for TCR Vbeta segments and 13 reverse primers for TCR Jbeta segments was used in the multiplex PCR. The CDR3 region of rearranged TCR beta genes was amplified from genomic DNA with a multiplex PCR assay. On the Illumina HiSeq System, the amplified TCR beta libraries were sequenced as 87-base-pair reads. As for the original processing: A later analysis counted about 80 million unique TCR beta chains across the 666 repertoires, and roughly 10 million of these chains were shared by at least two donors. Raw reads were error-corrected and collapsed into unique sequences with a nearest-neighbor algorithm that merged closely related sequences to remove PCR and sequencing errors. To assign V, D and J gene segments, CDR3 sequences were aligned to IMGT reference sequences. Each retained sequence needed at least a six-nucleotide match to both a V gene segment and a J gene segment. Rearrangements were classified as productive when the CDR3 lacked stop codons and remained in frame with V and J, and all other rearrangements were classified as non-productive. Following IMGT convention, CDR3 was defined as the stretch from the second conserved V-encoded cysteine up to the conserved J-encoded phenylalanine. Sequences without an unambiguous match to a single V gene segment were excluded from the earlier analysis of several hundred of the donors. In an earlier analysis of several hundred of the donors, V segments were called functional above 56.7% productive rearrangements and were called segregating when the between-donor standard deviation exceeded 5%. A statistical classification framework was developed to diagnose cytomegalovirus status using the catalog of TCR beta chain sequences. V and J gene assignment, in a later analysis, came from comparing TCR nucleotide sequences with IMGT/GENE-DB human TR gene sequences. The TCRdist pipeline was used in a later analysis to assign CDR3 sequences and most-parsimonious VDJ recombination scenarios. In a later analysis, every TCR beta chain was defined by the combination of its CDR3 amino acid sequence and its V-gene family, and reads without a unique V-gene family were dropped. A later analysis removed 600 or so highly shared, low-generation-probability nucleotide sequences to deal with suspected cross-contamination and a sequencing artifact. For each public chain, a later analysis derived a clonal expansion index from normalized ranks of inferred template counts within each repertoire. A later analysis computed generation probabilities with a VDJ recombination model fitted to out-of-frame rearrangements, and checked the results against IGoR. In a later analysis, hypergeometric tests were used to score TCR-TCR, TCR-HLA and TCR-CMV co-occurrence, with a repertoire-size bias correction applied to TCR pairs. A later analysis estimated false discovery rates by permuting HLA or CMV assignments 20 times. In a later analysis, co-occurring TCRs were grouped using DBSCAN, with TCRdist sequence similarity added in when clustering inside HLA-allele-positive subsets. For co-occurrence clustering, repertoires with fewer than 30,000 or more than 120,000 public chains were excluded, along with several repertoires with anomalous nucleotide sharing. This immuneACCESS table, as held by TCRdb, lists in-frame sequences with V and J called but not all clones. Of the missing ones, under half trace to an unresolved V gene in checked studies; the others have no known cause. V and J calls and clone size are those listed in that table; D and trimming were worked out from the DNA. The sample includes about 180,000 clones, with 82% observed a single time. Of the sample, less than 2% falls within the top ten clones.

The cohort consisted of 666 healthy bone marrow donors. At the time of sampling, all cohort members were nominally healthy, though unrecorded immune exposures were likely present. The donor tested CMV seronegative and was one of the 352 seronegative cohort members. Each donor provided a peripheral blood sample, and peripheral blood mononuclear cells were used for TCR beta sequencing. The Qiagen DNeasy Blood Extraction Kit was used to extract genomic DNA from the blood cell samples. These data come from a study of cytomegalovirus exposure and HLA in healthy donors (dated by TCRdb to 2015 to 2018). Regarding the research as a whole: An earlier analysis of some 600 of the donors reported approximately 280 Gb of sequence data and approximately 120 million unique TCR beta sequences obtained from around 170 million T cells. An early release that covered around 590 HLA-typed donors contained about 300 gigabases of sequencing data and some 87 million unique TCR sequences. The genetic ancestry cluster associated with self-reported Caucasian donors included around 76% of the approximately 430 genotyped donors. The aim of the study was to test whether cataloging public T cell receptors could identify signatures of past pathogen exposure. The study used immunosequencing to profile the T cell repertoires of some 600 subjects and linked those repertoires to cytomegalovirus serostatus. Besides the first cohort of approximately 710 subjects, a separate validation cohort made up of about 120 different subjects was used. High-throughput TCR immunosequencing, statistical association of individual TCRs with disease status, and machine learning were combined to predict cytomegalovirus infection status. In a later analysis, previously published TCR beta repertoires from 550 to 700 donors were re-analyzed and high-resolution HLA genotyping was added so that TCR occurrence patterns could be studied. In the later analysis, no new phenotypic data were used to find candidate immune exposures; instead, reliance was placed on TCR beta sequences and their occurrence across donors. To decide whether each TCR beta V gene segment behaved as functional or pseudogenic, an earlier analysis of nearly 600 of the donors relied on high-throughput TCR beta sequencing. Donor age, sex, ethnicity and CMV serostatus were compiled together with the repertoire data. In a later genetic analysis, genome-wide SNP genotypes for about 65% of the roughly 670 donors were used, and that subset was treated as a discovery cohort. All discovery cohort repertoires had been generated on a single sequencing platform. Both class I and class II loci were covered by HLA typing, at four-digit resolution. The number of typed donors differed by locus: about 629-630 for A, B, C, DRB1 and DQB1; approximately 520 for DQA1; 606 for DPA1; and about 470 for DPB1. About five DR-DQ haplotypes were handled as single units for association and clustering, since linkage in the cohort was strong. Across 300 to 500 genotyped donors of the cohort, an average of 235,054 unique TCR beta nucleotide sequences per donor were sequenced, and approximately 17% of those sequences were non-productive. Study-wide findings and limitations: Because counts were too low, seventeen rarely observed V segments, including chromosome 9 orphons, were excluded from the earlier analysis of 587 of the donors. A later analysis found that HLA-associated TCR beta chains were more clonally expanded and had lower generation probabilities than equally common non-associated chains. The presence/absence analyses assumed that sequencing depth was roughly uniform across donors, and that assumption may not be true. Cytomegalovirus status was reported to be diagnosed by the classifier with high specificity and sensitivity in both the original and validation cohorts. The authors suggested that the approach could potentially be generalized to other disease states and immunological phenotypes. A later analysis found that most CMV-associated TCR beta chains appeared HLA-restricted, with HLA associations seemingly driven largely by CMV exposure. A further reported finding was that TCR beta sequences accurately predicted the HLA-A and HLA-B alleles for most subjects in the first cohort. Correlated functional status among segregating V segments might be attributable to linkage disequilibrium, but an unknown experimental factor could not be ruled out. According to a later analysis, parvovirus B19, influenza, CMV and Epstein-Barr virus appeared linked to several top co-occurrence clusters. Assigning TCR associations to individual alleles was difficult when HLA alleles, especially DR and DQ, strongly co-occurred. In a later genetic analysis, fewer N-insertions in productive TCRs were reported among donors in an Asian-associated ancestry cluster than the approximately 710-donor mean. While some public TCRs were present in many individuals, most TCR sequences turned up only very rarely across donors. An association between a missense DCLRE1C variant and V-gene and J-gene trimming of TCR beta chains was found in a later genetic analysis and replicated in an independent cohort. A cluster of highly shared sequence variants was judged likely to be a technical artifact of the sequencing pipeline. CMV serostatus was the only immune exposure information available for the cohort. In this cohort, only TCR beta chains were sequenced, and detectable features were limited by the absence of alpha or paired-chain data. Broadly in line with IMGT annotations, most TCR beta V segments showed up in productive rearrangements about 87% or about 30% of the time in an earlier analysis of around 600 of the donors. HLA typing was unavailable for some donors at each locus, so association tests used only the typed subset. According to a later analysis, TCR association rates differed among HLA loci, with DRB1 alleles showing the most associated TCRs and HLA-C alleles showing the fewest. A few of the identified cytomegalovirus-associated TCR beta chains were confirmed in vitro to be specific for cytomegalovirus antigens. The 87-base-pair reads could not distinguish some IMGT-functional V segments, including TRBV6-2 and TRBV6-3, so those segments were excluded. A later analysis associated around 16,000 TCR beta sequences with specific HLA alleles at a false discovery rate of 0.05. In the study, around 160 TCR beta chains were listed as associated with cytomegalovirus.

Taken from cysteine to phenylalanine, the CDR3 has 15 residues. The read is trimmed to its CDR3 DNA, 45 bases read in frame from base 1. CDR1 and CDR2 are drawn from the germline V gene: SGDLS, YYNGEE. For this chain, trimming is 0 bases at the V end and 1 base at the J end, and the number of junction bases without a gene match is 1. The material sequenced was PBMCs. The clonotype originates from a man aged 40-49 years in good health and CMV-seronegative. The receptor chain draws on TRBV9 and TRBJ2-3, with TRBD2 matching 8 junction bases. This receptor has the CDR3 CASSVGTSRTDTQYF. The DNA sequence follows: TGTGCCAGCAGCGTAGGGACTAGCCGCACAGATACGCAGTATTTT.